The 21 T cell receptor beta chains given below trace back to one sample, sequenced in a study of Graves' ophthalmopathy and Graves' hyperthyroidism. TCR beta CDR3 amplification used RNA transcripts. First-round RT-PCR used HTBI primers; second-round multiplex PCR followed. TCRdb reanalysed the multiplex PCR reads using MiXCR and keeps one entry per CDR3 protein. The table includes 350,000 to 400,000 distinct CDR3 sequences, 15% detected once. Input material: peripheral blood. These receptors were collected from a young woman with stable Graves' hyperthyroidism.

V gene TRBV6-1 combines with J gene TRBJ1-5, with D maybe TRBD1 (5 bases). V was trimmed by 6 bases and J by 6 bases, leaving 21 bases between them. The CDR3 covers 16 residues. CDR1 and CDR2 (germline): MNHNS, SASEGT. CDR3 nucleotides: TGTGCCAGCAGCGCCACGGCTGGGCAGGGAAGTCAGCCCCAGCATTTT. As protein: CASSATAGQGSQPQHF.

V gene TRBV14 combines with J gene TRBJ2-5; D is possibly TRBD1 or TRBD2 (5 bases each). With 2 bases removed from V and 3 bases from J, the gap between germline ends came to 16 bases. Germline V gives CDR1 SGHDN, CDR2 FVKESK. The CDR3 is 16 residues long. CDR3 DNA sequence: TGTGCCAGCAGCCAATTCTCGGCGAGAGGGGAAGAGACCCAGTACTTC. Amino acid sequence: CASSQFSARGEETQYF.

At least ten counts were recorded for this clonotype. V gene TRBV20-1 combines with J gene TRBJ2-5; 8 positions match TRBD2. CDR1 and CDR2 (germline): DFQATT, SNEGSKA (reference sequence). After removal of 6 bases from V and 5 bases from J, the junction contained 11 bases not matched to a gene. This CDR3 has 14 amino acids. The CDR3 coding sequence is TGCAGTGCCAAAATCGGGGGGGCGGGGGAGACCCAGTACTTC. The encoded protein is CSAKIGGAGETQYF.

This clonotype came up many times. V usage is TRBV6-1 and J usage is TRBJ2-5, with D unclear. Germline CDR1 reads MNHNS; CDR2 reads SASEGT. This CDR3 contains 13 residues. The V end lost 1 base, the J end lost 5 bases, and 8 bases lay between the germline ends. CDR3 sequence: CASSEGLRETQYF. As DNA, the CDR3 is TGTGCCAGCAGTGAAGGGCTGAGGGAGACCCAGTACTTC.

This clonotype was detected many times. The CDR3 sequence is CASRNGLSTYEQYF. The CDR3 region has the DNA TGTGCCAGCAGGAACGGACTATCAACCTACGAGCAGTACTTC. This chain uses TRBV6-1 with TRBJ2-7; D is possibly TRBD2 (6 bases). The ends were cut back, 6 bases at V and 2 bases at J, with 14 bases in the middle. CDR3 size: 14 residues. Germline values: CDR1 MNHNS, CDR2 SASEGT.

The table lists this clonotype with many counts. The rearrangement links TRBV6-1 to TRBJ1-1; tentatively, D is TRBD1 (5 bases). Trimming removed 0 bases from V and 8 bases from J, with 13 bases in between. Germline loops: CDR1 MNHNS, CDR2 SASEGT. The CDR3 consists of 14 residues. CDR3 nucleotide sequence: TGTGCCAGCAGTGAAGCGCTTTTAGGACACGAAGCTTTCTTT. Translated: CASSEALLGHEAFF.

In its sample, this clonotype was seen a few times. This may be a read error, as it is one base from a much larger clone. This chain uses TRBV7-2 with TRBJ2-2, with D maybe TRBD2 (5 bases). The germline gives CDR1 SGHTA, CDR2 FQGNSA. CDR3 size: 12 residues. The CDR3 DNA is TGTGCCAGCAGCTTCCGGTCCGGGGAGCTGTTGTTT. Translating it yields CASSFRSGELLF.

This clonotype has more than one count but fewer than ten. J is TRBJ1-6 and V is TRBV5-1; D gene unclear. Trimming took off 0 bases at V and 5 bases at J, with 6 bases between the two ends. The CDR3 spans 14 residues. Germline assignment: CDR1 SGHRS and CDR2 YFSETQ. CDR3 in DNA: TGCGCCAGCAGCTTGGTTGGGAATAATTCACCCCTCCACTTT. Residues: CASSLVGNNSPLHF.

This clonotype was detected a few times. This chain links TRBV7-3 with TRBJ1-1; D is unclear. Germline V lookup: CDR1 SGHTA, CDR2 FQGTGA. Trimming left V 8 bases short and J 1 base short, with 11 bases between. The CDR3 has 13 residues. DNA of the CDR3: TGTGCCAGCGGAGAGCGCCGGAACACTGAAGCTTTCTTT. It yields the protein CASGERRNTEAFF.

This clonotype has a count of ten or more. This rearrangement joins TRBV19 to TRBJ1-5; D gene uncertain. CDR3 length: 13 residues. The germline V gene encodes CDR1 LNHDA and CDR2 SQIVND (reference sequence). V was shortened by 5 bases and J by 5 bases, with 10 bases between the two germline ends. The CDR3 DNA reads TGTGCCAGTAGTCGGAAGGTCGATCAGCCCCAGCATTTT. Translating gives CASSRKVDQPQHF.

The table lists this clonotype with many counts. The chain is built from TRBV2 and TRBJ1-2, with D hard to call. CDR3 length equals 13 residues. Trimming removed 7 bases from V and 4 bases from J, with 13 bases in between. In germline, CDR1 is SNHLY, CDR2 FYNNEI. CDR3 sequence (DNA): TGTGCCAGCAACCCGAGGACGGTCTATGGCTACACCTTC. Translated, it gives CASNPRTVYGYTF.

This clonotype was seen ten or more times. The chain employs TRBV11-3 and TRBJ2-5, with D possibly TRBD2 on 7 matching bases. Germline V gene sequence: CDR1 SGHNT, CDR2 YENEEA. The germline V and J ends were trimmed by 5 bases and 7 bases, with 14 bases remaining between them. The CDR3 totals 13 residues. The chain's CDR3 is CASSPGEGGTQYF. DNA for the CDR3: TGTGCCAGCAGCCCAGGGGAGGGGGGGACCCAGTACTTC. Filled out from reference TRBV11-3 and TRBJ2-5, the complete variable domain reads EAGVVQSPRYKIIEKKQPVAFWCNPISGHNTLYWYLQNLGQGPELLIRYENEEAVDDSQLPKDRFSAERLKGVDSTLKIQPAELGDSAVYLCASSPGEGGTQYFGPGTRLLVL.

On this clonotype: Since a much larger clone is just one base distant, this may be a read error. The chain joins TRBV14 to TRBJ2-7; D not resolved. The CDR3 covers 14 residues. Germline values: CDR1 SGHDN, CDR2 FVKESK. The CDR3 region is CASSLKHATAAQCF. The CDR3 DNA sequence: TGTGCCAGCAGCCTAAAGCACGCCACGGCGGCCCAGTGCTTC.

This clonotype was recorded many times. The chain has TRBV20-1 and TRBJ1-3; a weak D match, TRBD1 (5 bases). The CDR3 is made up of 13 amino acids. Trimming took off 5 bases at V and 1 base at J, with 9 bases between the two ends. Germline lookup yields CDR1 DFQATT and CDR2 SNEGSKA (reference sequence). CDR3 loop: CSALGPSGNTIYF. Written as DNA, the CDR3 is TGCAGTGCTCTGGGACCATCTGGAAACACCATATATTTT.

This clonotype appeared many times. This chain connects TRBV7-2 to TRBJ2-5; 8 bases align to TRBD2. CDR3 length: 12 amino acids. V gave up 10 bases and J gave up 4 bases; unmatched junction bases: 5. The germline V gene encodes CDR1 SGHTA and CDR2 FQGNSA. This CDR3 reads CAIRGGRETQYF. The CDR3 DNA reads TGTGCCATCCGGGGGGGCCGAGAGACCCAGTACTTC.

This clonotype was recorded many times. The chain carries TRBV11-3 and TRBJ2-7; tentative D call: TRBD2 (6 bases). V was shortened by 7 bases and J by 0 bases, with 16 bases between the two germline ends. Germline lookup yields CDR1 SGHNT and CDR2 YENEEA. CDR3 length: 15 residues. CDR3 protein: CASNRGSDSSYEQYF. As DNA, the CDR3 is TGTGCCAGCAACCGGGGGTCAGACAGCTCCTACGAGCAGTACTTC.

There are many counts of this clonotype. The genes are TRBV27 and TRBJ1-1; the D gene is possibly TRBD1 (6 bases). This CDR3 region has 14 residues. Germline values: CDR1 MNHEY, CDR2 SMNVEV (reference sequence). V lost 2 bases and J lost 11, with 18 bases in between. CDR3 in amino acids: CASSLRTTGGPAFF. The CDR3 nucleotides are TGTGCCAGCAGTTTAAGGACGACGGGGGGCCCGGCTTTCTTT.

For this clonotype: A single base separates this from a much larger clone, so it may be a read error. This chain uses TRBV7-2 with TRBJ2-4, with TRBD1 identical over 9 bases. CDR1 and CDR2 from the germline V gene are SGHTA and FQGNSA. This CDR3 is 13 amino acids long. In DNA form, the CDR3 reads TGTGCCTCCCAGAACAGGGGGCCAAACATTCGGTACTTC. It encodes CASQNRGPNIRYF.

This clonotype occurred many times. This chain links TRBV29-1 with TRBJ2-5; D is unclear. Trimming shortened V by 2 bases and J by 2 bases, and 9 bases separated the two germline ends. CDR1 and CDR2 (germline): SQVTM, ANQGSEA. This CDR3 has 13 amino acids. The CDR3 nucleotides are TGCAGCGTTGAAATGGTGGTACAAGAGACCCAGTACTTC. Amino acid sequence: CSVEMVVQETQYF.

This clonotype was counted at least ten times. This sequence joins TRBV6-5 and TRBJ1-1; D unclear. Trimming shortened V by 6 bases and J by 0 bases, and 8 bases separated the two germline ends. The length of the CDR3 is 13 residues. CDR1 is MNHEY and CDR2 is SVGAGI in the germline V gene. This chain's CDR3 is CASRYTVNTEAFF. The CDR3 DNA reads as TGTGCCAGCAGATATACAGTGAACACTGAAGCTTTCTTT.

The gene calls are TRBV5-1 and TRBJ1-2; a possible D gene is TRBD1 (5 bases). The CDR3 covers 15 residues. Per the germline V gene, CDR1 is SGHRS and CDR2 is YFSETQ. Trimming cost V 0 bases and J 3 bases, with 12 bases left between them. CDR3 loop: CASSLGGKLDYGYTF. The CDR3 DNA follows: TGCGCCAGCAGCTTGGGGGGCAAGTTGGACTATGGCTACACCTTC.